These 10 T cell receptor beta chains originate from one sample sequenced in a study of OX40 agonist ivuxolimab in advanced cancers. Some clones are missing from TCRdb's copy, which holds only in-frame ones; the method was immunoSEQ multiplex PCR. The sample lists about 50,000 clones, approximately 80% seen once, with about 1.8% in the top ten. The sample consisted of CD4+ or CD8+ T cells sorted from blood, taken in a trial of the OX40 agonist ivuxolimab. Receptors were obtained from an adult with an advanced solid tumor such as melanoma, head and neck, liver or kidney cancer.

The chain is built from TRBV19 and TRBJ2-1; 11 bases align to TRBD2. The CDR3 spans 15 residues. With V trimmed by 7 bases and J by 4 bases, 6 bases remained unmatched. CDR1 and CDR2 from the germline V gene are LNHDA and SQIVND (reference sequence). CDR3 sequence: CASTSGTSGYNEQFF. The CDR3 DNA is TGTGCCAGTACCTCCGGGACTAGCGGATACAATGAGCAGTTCTTC.

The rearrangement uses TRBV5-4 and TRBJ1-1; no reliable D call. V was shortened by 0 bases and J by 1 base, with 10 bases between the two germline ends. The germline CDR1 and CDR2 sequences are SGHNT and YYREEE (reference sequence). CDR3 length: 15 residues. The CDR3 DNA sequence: TGTGCCAGCAGCTTGGAAGGGATGGGGAACACTGAAGCTTTCTTT. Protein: CASSLEGMGNTEAFF.

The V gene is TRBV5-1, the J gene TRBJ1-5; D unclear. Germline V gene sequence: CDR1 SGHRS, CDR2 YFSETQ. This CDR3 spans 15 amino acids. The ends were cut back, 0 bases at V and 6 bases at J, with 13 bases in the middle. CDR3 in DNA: TGCGCCAGCAGCTTGGTTCCGGGGAATCGTCAGCCCCAGCATTTT. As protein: CASSLVPGNRQPQHF.

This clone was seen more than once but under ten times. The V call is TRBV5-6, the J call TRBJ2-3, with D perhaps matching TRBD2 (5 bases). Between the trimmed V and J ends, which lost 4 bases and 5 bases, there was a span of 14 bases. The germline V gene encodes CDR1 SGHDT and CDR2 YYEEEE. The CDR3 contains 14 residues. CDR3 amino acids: CASSRTDWKDTQYF. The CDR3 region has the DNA TGTGCCAGCAGCCGCACGGACTGGAAAGATACGCAGTATTTT.

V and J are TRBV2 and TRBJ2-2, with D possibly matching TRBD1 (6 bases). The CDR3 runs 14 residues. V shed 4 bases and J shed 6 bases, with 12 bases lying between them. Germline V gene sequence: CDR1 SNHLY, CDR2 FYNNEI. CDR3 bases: TGTGCCAGCAGTGTTCGCCAGGGGTCCGGGGAGCTGTTTTTT. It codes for CASSVRQGSGELFF.

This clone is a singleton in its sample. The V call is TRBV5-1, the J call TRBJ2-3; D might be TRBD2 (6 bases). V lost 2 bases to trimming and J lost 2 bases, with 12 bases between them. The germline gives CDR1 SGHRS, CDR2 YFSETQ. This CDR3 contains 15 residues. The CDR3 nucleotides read TGCGCCAGCAGCTTAGGTAGCGGCTACACAGATACGCAGTATTTT. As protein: CASSLGSGYTDTQYF.

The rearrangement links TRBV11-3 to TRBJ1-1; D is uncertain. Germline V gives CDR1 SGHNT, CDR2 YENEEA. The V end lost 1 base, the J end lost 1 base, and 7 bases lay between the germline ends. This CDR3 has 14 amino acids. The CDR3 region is CASSLGQQNTEAFF. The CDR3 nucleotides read TGTGCCAGCAGCTTAGGCCAGCAGAACACTGAAGCTTTCTTT.

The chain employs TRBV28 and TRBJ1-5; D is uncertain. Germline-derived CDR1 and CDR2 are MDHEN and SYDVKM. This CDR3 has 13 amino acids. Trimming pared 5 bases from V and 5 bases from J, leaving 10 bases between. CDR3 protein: CASSQVGDQPQHF. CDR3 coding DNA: TGTGCCAGCAGTCAAGTCGGGGATCAGCCCCAGCATTTT. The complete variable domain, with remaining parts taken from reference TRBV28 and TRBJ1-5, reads DVKVTQSSRYLVKRTGEKVFLECVQDMDHENMFWYRQDPGLGLRLIYFSYDVKMKEKGDIPEGYSVSREKKERFSLILESASTNQTSMYLCASSQVGDQPQHFGDGTRLSIL.

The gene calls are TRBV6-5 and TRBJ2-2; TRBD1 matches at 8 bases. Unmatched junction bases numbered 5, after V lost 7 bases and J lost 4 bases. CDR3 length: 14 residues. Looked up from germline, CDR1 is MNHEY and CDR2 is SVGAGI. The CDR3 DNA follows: TGTGCCAGCACCGACAGGGGTGGCACCGGGGAGCTGTTTTTT. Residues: CASTDRGGTGELFF.

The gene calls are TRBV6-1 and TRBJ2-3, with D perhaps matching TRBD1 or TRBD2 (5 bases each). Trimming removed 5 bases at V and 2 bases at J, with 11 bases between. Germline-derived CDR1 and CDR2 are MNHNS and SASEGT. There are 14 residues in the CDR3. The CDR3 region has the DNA TGTGCCAGCAGTAAAGGGACCTTCACAGATACGCAGTATTTT. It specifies CASSKGTFTDTQYF.